This is a list of T cell receptor beta chains from one sample in a study of T cells after yellow fever vaccination. Each CDR3 protein is one row after TCRdb ran MiXCR on the 5' RACE reads. The sample includes some 200,000 distinct CDR3 sequences, 11% of them seen just once. The material was CD8+ T cells sorted from PBMCs, obtained 15 days after the yellow fever booster vaccination. The receptors derive from a man aged 18 to 29 who received the YFV17D yellow fever vaccine. Both conserved end residues are part of each CDR3. Each record gives: V gene, J gene, D gene, clone size, CDR3 protein, CDR3 DNA. The D gene is left open where the match is weak. Expanded clones get a size class; other rows say once, few or many, or leave the size out.

v_call: TRBV14
j_call: TRBJ2-7
d_call: .
clone_size: few
cdr3_aa: CASSQDRAGSSYEQYF
cdr3_nt: TGTGCCAGCAGCCAAGATCGGGCGGGGTCTTCCTACGAGCAGTACTTC

v_call: TRBV6-5
j_call: TRBJ1-1
d_call: TRBD1
clone_size: many
cdr3_aa: CASSPGTVTEAFF
cdr3_nt: TGTGCCAGCAGTCCCGGGACAGTTACTGAAGCTTTCTTT

v_call: TRBV4-1
j_call: TRBJ2-1
d_call: TRBD1
clone_size: .
cdr3_aa: CASSQGGGQGSYNEQFF
cdr3_nt: TGCGCCAGCAGCCAGGGGGGGGGACAGGGATCCTACAATGAGCAGTTCTTC

v_call: TRBV5-1
j_call: TRBJ2-1
d_call: .
clone_size: .
cdr3_aa: CASSLVVGPNEQFF
cdr3_nt: TGCGCCAGCAGCTTGGTAGTGGGGCCCAATGAGCAGTTCTTC

v_call: TRBV2
j_call: TRBJ1-1
d_call: TRBD1
clone_size: few
cdr3_aa: CASSTGEVNTEAFF
cdr3_nt: TGTGCCAGCAGTACAGGGGAGGTGAACACTGAAGCTTTCTTT

v_call: TRBV5-1
j_call: TRBJ1-1
d_call: .
clone_size: many
cdr3_aa: CASSLGQVNTEAFF
cdr3_nt: TGCGCCAGCAGCTTGGGACAGGTGAACACTGAAGCTTTCTTT

v_call: TRBV9
j_call: TRBJ2-5
d_call: TRBD2
clone_size: few
cdr3_aa: CASSVDRAGGRETQYF
cdr3_nt: TGTGCCAGCAGCGTAGATCGAGCGGGGGGGCGGGAGACCCAGTACTTC

v_call: TRBV7-8
j_call: TRBJ2-1
d_call: .
clone_size: .
cdr3_aa: CATLAGSSYNEQFF
cdr3_nt: TGTGCCACCCTGGCGGGAAGCTCCTACAATGAGCAGTTCTTC

v_call: TRBV29-1
j_call: TRBJ2-7
d_call: .
clone_size: few
cdr3_aa: CSVVSHWTYEQYF
cdr3_nt: TGCAGCGTTGTTTCCCACTGGACCTACGAGCAGTACTTC

v_call: TRBV5-5
j_call: TRBJ1-1
d_call: .
clone_size: .
cdr3_aa: CASSLAVGTEAFF
cdr3_nt: TGTGCCAGCAGCTTGGCGGTGGGGACTGAAGCTTTCTTT

v_call: TRBV6-2/TRBV6-3
j_call: TRBJ2-5
d_call: TRBD1
clone_size: .
cdr3_aa: CASLRDRRGETQYF
cdr3_nt: TGTGCCAGCCTTAGGGACAGGAGGGGAGAGACCCAGTACTTC

v_call: TRBV6-1
j_call: TRBJ2-3
d_call: .
clone_size: .
cdr3_aa: CASSVIRDAFTDTQYF
cdr3_nt: TGTGCCAGCAGTGTAATCCGGGACGCATTCACAGATACGCAGTATTTT

v_call: TRBV5-4
j_call: TRBJ2-7
d_call: .
clone_size: few
cdr3_aa: CASSHDSPYEQYF
cdr3_nt: TGTGCCAGCAGTCATGACAGTCCCTACGAGCAGTACTTC

v_call: TRBV24-1
j_call: TRBJ2-5
d_call: TRBD1
clone_size: .
cdr3_aa: CATSAGGVETQYF
cdr3_nt: TGTGCCACCAGTGCAGGGGGCGTAGAGACCCAGTACTTC

v_call: TRBV18
j_call: TRBJ2-5
d_call: .
clone_size: many
cdr3_aa: CASSLIITNQETQYF
cdr3_nt: TGTGCCAGCTCACTCATAATAACCAACCAAGAGACCCAGTACTTC

v_call: TRBV2
j_call: TRBJ2-5
d_call: TRBD2
clone_size: many
cdr3_aa: CASRKGAAGGETQYF
cdr3_nt: TGTGCCAGCCGTAAAGGGGCGGCCGGGGGGGAGACCCAGTACTTC

v_call: TRBV7-2
j_call: TRBJ2-1
d_call: TRBD2
clone_size: .
cdr3_aa: CASSSASGEPYNEQFF
cdr3_nt: TGTGCCAGCAGCTCCGCTAGCGGGGAGCCATACAATGAGCAGTTCTTC

v_call: TRBV6-6
j_call: TRBJ1-4
d_call: .
clone_size: .
cdr3_aa: CASIHPGGLATNEKLFF
cdr3_nt: TGTGCCAGCATTCATCCCGGGGGTCTTGCAACTAATGAAAAACTGTTTTTT

v_call: TRBV4-1
j_call: TRBJ2-1
d_call: .
clone_size: .
cdr3_aa: CASSTQLRGEIYYNEQFF
cdr3_nt: TGCGCCAGCAGCACCCAATTAAGGGGGGAGATTTACTACAATGAGCAGTTCTTC

v_call: TRBV6-6
j_call: TRBJ1-1
d_call: TRBD1
clone_size: .
cdr3_aa: CASSQGVSEAFF
cdr3_nt: TGTGCCAGCAGTCAGGGGGTCTCTGAAGCTTTCTTT

v_call: TRBV6-5
j_call: TRBJ1-1
d_call: .
clone_size: .
cdr3_aa: CASSSQGNTEAFF
cdr3_nt: TGTGCCAGCAGTTCTCAGGGGAACACTGAAGCTTTCTTT

v_call: TRBV7-2
j_call: TRBJ1-1
d_call: .
clone_size: few
cdr3_aa: CASSSGIPEAFF
cdr3_nt: TGTGCCAGCAGCTCAGGGATCCCTGAAGCTTTCTTT

v_call: TRBV6-6
j_call: TRBJ1-2
d_call: .
clone_size: .
cdr3_aa: CASSYSETGHTYGYTF
cdr3_nt: TGTGCCAGCAGTTACTCGGAAACTGGACATACTTATGGCTACACCTTC

v_call: TRBV29-1
j_call: TRBJ2-7
d_call: TRBD1
clone_size: .
cdr3_aa: CSAIGQGGYEQYF
cdr3_nt: TGCAGCGCTATTGGACAGGGGGGGTACGAGCAGTACTTC

v_call: TRBV7-2
j_call: TRBJ2-7
d_call: .
clone_size: many
cdr3_aa: CASSALLLGYEQYF
cdr3_nt: TGTGCCAGCAGCGCCCTCCTATTAGGCTACGAGCAGTACTTC

v_call: TRBV4-1
j_call: TRBJ2-1
d_call: .
clone_size: .
cdr3_aa: CASSHSRQGYNEQFF
cdr3_nt: TGCGCCAGCAGCCATAGTCGGCAGGGATACAATGAGCAGTTCTTC

v_call: TRBV6-4
j_call: TRBJ2-2
d_call: .
clone_size: few
cdr3_aa: CASSVGVGGELFF
cdr3_nt: TGTGCCAGCAGTGTCGGGGTCGGCGGGGAGCTGTTTTTT

v_call: TRBV27
j_call: TRBJ2-7
d_call: TRBD2
clone_size: .
cdr3_aa: CASSSSGEGQFYEQYF
cdr3_nt: TGTGCCAGCAGTTCCTCCGGGGAGGGGCAGTTTTACGAGCAGTACTTC

v_call: TRBV4-3
j_call: TRBJ2-1
d_call: TRBD2
clone_size: few
cdr3_aa: CASSPIFGLAGHEQFF
cdr3_nt: TGCGCCAGCAGCCCTATATTCGGTCTAGCGGGCCATGAGCAGTTCTTC

v_call: TRBV30
j_call: TRBJ1-2
d_call: .
clone_size: few
cdr3_aa: CAWSRGGELRGYTF
cdr3_nt: TGTGCCTGGAGTCGAGGAGGGGAACTCCGCGGCTACACCTTC

v_call: TRBV4-3
j_call: TRBJ1-5
d_call: .
clone_size: .
cdr3_aa: CASSQDKAGNQPQHF
cdr3_nt: TGCGCCAGCAGCCAAGATAAGGCGGGCAATCAGCCCCAGCATTTT

v_call: TRBV7-8
j_call: TRBJ1-5
d_call: .
clone_size: .
cdr3_aa: CASSPQGQPQHF
cdr3_nt: TGTGCCAGCAGCCCTCAGGGTCAGCCCCAGCATTTT

v_call: TRBV5-1
j_call: TRBJ2-3
d_call: .
clone_size: few
cdr3_aa: CASSLEVGSTDTQYF
cdr3_nt: TGCGCCAGCAGCTTGGAAGTCGGAAGCACAGATACGCAGTATTTT

v_call: TRBV7-6
j_call: TRBJ2-1
d_call: TRBD2
clone_size: few
cdr3_aa: CASSLTAGGFDEQFF
cdr3_nt: TGTGCCAGCAGCTTAACAGCGGGGGGGTTCGATGAGCAGTTCTTC

v_call: TRBV19
j_call: TRBJ2-5
d_call: TRBD1
clone_size: .
cdr3_aa: CASTLTGAKQETQYF
cdr3_nt: TGTGCCAGTACCCTGACAGGGGCGAAACAAGAGACCCAGTACTTC

v_call: TRBV24-1
j_call: TRBJ2-6
d_call: .
clone_size: .
cdr3_aa: CATSDISGANVLTF
cdr3_nt: TGTGCCACCAGTGATATCTCTGGGGCCAACGTCCTGACTTTC

v_call: TRBV10-3
j_call: TRBJ1-2
d_call: .
clone_size: .
cdr3_aa: CAISPGYSYYGYTF
cdr3_nt: TGTGCCATCAGTCCCGGGTACAGTTACTATGGCTACACCTTC

v_call: TRBV19
j_call: TRBJ2-1
d_call: .
clone_size: few
cdr3_aa: CASSMRSGAEQFF
cdr3_nt: TGTGCCAGTAGTATGCGTTCGGGCGCTGAGCAGTTCTTC

v_call: TRBV6-2/TRBV6-3
j_call: TRBJ2-3
d_call: TRBD2
clone_size: .
cdr3_aa: CATLRVAGADTQYF
cdr3_nt: TGTGCCACCCTCCGTGTAGCGGGGGCAGATACGCAGTATTTT

v_call: TRBV20-1
j_call: TRBJ2-5
d_call: TRBD2
clone_size: few
cdr3_aa: CSARGLAGGAIETQYF
cdr3_nt: TGCAGTGCTAGAGGACTAGCGGGGGGGGCCATTGAGACCCAGTACTTC

v_call: TRBV29-1
j_call: TRBJ2-2
d_call: .
clone_size: .
cdr3_aa: CSVGEQGNTGELFF
cdr3_nt: TGCAGCGTTGGAGAACAGGGGAACACCGGGGAGCTGTTTTTT

v_call: TRBV12-3/TRBV12-4
j_call: TRBJ2-3
d_call: .
clone_size: few
cdr3_aa: CASSLMGYGDTQYF
cdr3_nt: TGTGCCAGCAGTTTAATGGGGTATGGAGATACGCAGTATTTT

v_call: TRBV7-2
j_call: TRBJ1-1
d_call: .
clone_size: .
cdr3_aa: CASSRLVGATEAFF
cdr3_nt: TGTGCCAGCAGCCGTCTAGTGGGGGCCACTGAAGCTTTCTTT

v_call: TRBV4-3
j_call: TRBJ2-2
d_call: .
clone_size: many
cdr3_aa: CASSWGSGELFF
cdr3_nt: TGCGCCAGCAGCTGGGGGTCCGGGGAGCTGTTTTTT

v_call: TRBV19
j_call: TRBJ2-5
d_call: TRBD1
clone_size: .
cdr3_aa: CASSMLDRGKETQYF
cdr3_nt: TGTGCCAGTAGTATGTTGGACAGGGGAAAAGAGACCCAGTACTTC

v_call: TRBV12-3/TRBV12-4
j_call: TRBJ1-2
d_call: .
clone_size: .
cdr3_aa: CASSLLPGKHGYTF
cdr3_nt: TGTGCCAGCAGTTTACTCCCAGGGAAGCATGGCTACACCTTC

v_call: TRBV9
j_call: TRBJ2-2
d_call: .
clone_size: .
cdr3_aa: CASSVVPTGELFF
cdr3_nt: TGTGCCAGCAGCGTAGTGCCCACCGGGGAGCTGTTTTTT

v_call: TRBV10-3
j_call: TRBJ2-3
d_call: TRBD1
clone_size: .
cdr3_aa: CAISDNPDRTPRDTQYF
cdr3_nt: TGTGCCATCAGTGATAATCCGGACAGGACGCCTCGGGATACGCAGTATTTT

v_call: TRBV4-1
j_call: TRBJ1-2
d_call: .
clone_size: few
cdr3_aa: CASSQGGKPGYGYTF
cdr3_nt: TGCGCCAGCAGCCAGGGGGGGAAACCAGGCTATGGCTACACCTTC

v_call: TRBV7-2
j_call: TRBJ1-2
d_call: TRBD1
clone_size: .
cdr3_aa: CASSTPGQLIGYTF
cdr3_nt: TGTGCCAGCAGCACTCCGGGACAGTTAATAGGCTACACCTTC